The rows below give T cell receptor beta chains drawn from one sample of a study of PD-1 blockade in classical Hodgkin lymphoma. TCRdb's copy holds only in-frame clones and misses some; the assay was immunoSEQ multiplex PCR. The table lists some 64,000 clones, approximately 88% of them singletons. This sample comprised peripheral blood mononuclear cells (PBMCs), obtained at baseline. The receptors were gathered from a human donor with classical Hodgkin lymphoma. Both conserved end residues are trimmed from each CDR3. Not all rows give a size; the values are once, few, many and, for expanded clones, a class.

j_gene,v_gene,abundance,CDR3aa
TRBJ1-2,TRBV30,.,AWSGTDYGYT
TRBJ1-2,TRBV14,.,ASSLPGTVGYT
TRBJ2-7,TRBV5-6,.,ASNYGGRWNEQY
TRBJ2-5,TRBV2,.,ASTEGETQY
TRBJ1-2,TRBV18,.,ASSPDSLYGYT
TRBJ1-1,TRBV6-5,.,ASSITISMNTEAF
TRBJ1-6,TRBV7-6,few,ASSYREGNSPLH
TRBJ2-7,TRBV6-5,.,ASSYSSPEQY
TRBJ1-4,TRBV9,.,ASSVGTTNEKLF
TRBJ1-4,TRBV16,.,ASSQYPTGQPDEKLF
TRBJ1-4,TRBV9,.,ASSVGWGEKLF
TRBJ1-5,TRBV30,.,AWSRLGPNQPQH
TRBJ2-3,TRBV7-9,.,ASSRGAFGGDATDTQY
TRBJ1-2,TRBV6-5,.,ASSREGALGGGYT
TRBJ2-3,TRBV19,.,ASSSRDSPTDTQY
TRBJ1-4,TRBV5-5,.,ASSDRVGEKLF
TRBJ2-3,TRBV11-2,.,ASSQTSGGTDTQY
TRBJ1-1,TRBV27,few,ASSPIIGGVLNTEAF
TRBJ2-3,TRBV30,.,AWSEGQPSTDTQY
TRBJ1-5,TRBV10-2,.,ASSEGTGFQPQH
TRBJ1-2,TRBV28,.,ASSLSPVDRGSGYT
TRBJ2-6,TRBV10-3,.,AIKPRTGNSGANVLT
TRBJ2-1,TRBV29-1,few,SVELAGSFYNYNEQF
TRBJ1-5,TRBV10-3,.,AIRTDRDNQPQH
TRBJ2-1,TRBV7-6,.,ASSRGLAGALNEQF
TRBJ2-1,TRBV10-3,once,AISDGGASRLLEQF
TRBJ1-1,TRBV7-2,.,ASSFYTYLGNTEAF
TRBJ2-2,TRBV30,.,AWTRANTGELF
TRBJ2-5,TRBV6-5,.,ASSYSGKQETQY
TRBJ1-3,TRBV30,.,AWLVSGNTIY
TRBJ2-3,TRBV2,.,ASRDFYLTDTQY